This passage covers 13 T cell receptor beta chains from one sample sequenced in a study of T-cell reconstitution after alpha-beta-depleted transplantation in children. A library of TCRbeta sequences, prepared with unique molecular identifiers, was generated. TCRdb fed the PCR reads into MiXCR, producing one record per CDR3 protein. The sample holds 200,000 to 250,000 distinct CDR3 sequences; roughly a tenth are singletons and the top ten take 28%. Sequencing used PBMCs, obtained before TCRalphabeta/CD19-depleted stem cell transplant. These receptors all come from a child under two years old with acute myeloid leukemia, due to receive a stem cell transplant.

This clonotype has a count of ten or more. The chain's CDR3 is CSAREGAYSNQPQHF. The CDR3 region has the DNA TGCAGTGCTCGGGAGGGGGCCTATAGCAATCAGCCCCAGCATTTT. V is TRBV20-1 and J is TRBJ1-5, with 7 bases lining up with TRBD1. Per the germline V gene, CDR1 is DFQATT and CDR2 is SNEGSKA (reference sequence). The length of the CDR3 is 15 residues. The ends lost 5 bases at V and 0 bases at J; junction bases unmatched: 7.

This clonotype was found a few times. The rearrangement joins TRBV30 to TRBJ2-7; tentative D call: TRBD1 (5 bases). CDR3 length: 11 residues. V lost 3 bases and J lost 9, with 12 bases in between. Germline V gene sequence: CDR1 GTSNPN, CDR2 SVGIG (reference sequence). The CDR3 nucleotides are TGTGCCTGGAGCCCACAGGTTGGGCAGTACTTC. Translated: CAWSPQVGQYF.

This clonotype occurred many times. The CDR3 nucleotides are TGCAGCGTTGACCCAAGAGCAACTAATGAAAAACTGTTTTTT. It translates to CSVDPRATNEKLFF. The J gene is TRBJ1-4, the V gene TRBV29-1; D gene uncertain. V lost 3 bases to trimming and J lost 0 bases, with 8 bases between them. The CDR3 runs 14 residues. Germline CDR1 is SQVTM and CDR2 is ANQGSEA.

V usage is TRBV20-1 and J usage is TRBJ2-6; 8 positions agree with TRBD2. Losses at the gene ends were 6 bases for V and 0 bases for J; bases not matched to a gene: 7. CDR1 DFQATT and CDR2 SNEGSKA come from the germline V gene (reference sequence). The CDR3 consists of 16 residues. The CDR3 nucleotides are TGCAGTGCACCGACGGGGGGGAGCTCTGGGGCCAACGTCCTGACTTTC. Protein sequence: CSAPTGGSSGANVLTF.

This clonotype was counted at least ten times. V and J are TRBV29-1 and TRBJ1-2; no clear D. CDR1 is SQVTM and CDR2 is ANQGSEA in the germline V gene. This CDR3 region has 12 residues. Trimming removed 1 base from V and 4 bases from J, with 7 bases in between. The CDR3 spells CSVEGQLYGYTF. DNA for the CDR3: TGCAGCGTTGAAGGGCAGCTCTATGGCTACACCTTC.

The chain joins TRBV19 to TRBJ2-1, with D tentatively TRBD1 (6 bases). V was cut by 8 bases and J by 3 bases, with 23 bases left in between. The germline CDR1 and CDR2 sequences are LNHDA and SQIVND (reference sequence). The CDR3 is 17 amino acids. The chain's CDR3 is CASSRIHHRTDYNEQFF. Written as DNA, the CDR3 is TGTGCCAGTTCTCGGATCCACCACCGGACAGACTACAATGAGCAGTTCTTC. Together with reference TRBV19 and TRBJ2-1, the CDR3 gives the full variable domain: DGGITQSPKYLFRKEGQNVTLSCEQNLNHDAMYWYRQDPGQGLRLIYYSQIVNDFQKGDIAEGYSVSREKKESFPLTVTSAQKNPTAFYLCASSRIHHRTDYNEQFFGPGTRLTVL.

This clonotype was detected many times. The chain joins TRBV28 to TRBJ1-2; D is possibly TRBD1 (5 bases). The length of the CDR3 is 14 residues. V lost 6 bases and J 4 bases, leaving 15 bases between the germline ends. The germline V gene encodes CDR1 MDHEN and CDR2 SYDVKM. The CDR3 loop reads CASSYGTARYGYTF. For the CDR3, the DNA is TGTGCCAGCAGCTACGGGACCGCCCGCTATGGCTACACCTTC.

This clonotype has a count of ten or more. This chain connects TRBV28 to TRBJ1-2; 10 nucleotides line up with TRBD1. CDR1 is MDHEN, CDR2 SYDVKM, per germline. V was pared by 5 bases and J by 4 bases, with 7 bases of the junction left unmatched. The CDR3 sequence is 15 residues long. DNA of the CDR3: TGTGCCAGCAGTCCTACCGGGACAGGGGCCTATGGCTACACCTTC. Protein product: CASSPTGTGAYGYTF.

This clonotype has just a few counts. This chain's CDR3 is CASSLDSGNTIYF. The CDR3 region has the DNA TGTGCCAGCAGCTTAGACTCTGGAAACACCATATATTTT. The chain joins TRBV11-2 to TRBJ1-3; D ambiguous. CDR3 length equals 13 residues. Germline V gene sequence: CDR1 SGHAT, CDR2 FQNNGV. V lost 0 bases and J lost 0, with 0 bases in between.

Many counts were recorded for this clonotype. The J gene is TRBJ1-5, the V gene TRBV5-1; tentatively, D is TRBD1 (5 bases). The CDR3 is made up of 15 amino acids. V shed 5 bases and J shed 4 bases, with 16 bases lying between them. The germline CDR1 and CDR2 sequences are SGHRS and YFSETQ. The CDR3 nucleotides read TGCGCCAGCAGTTCGGGGGATAGGGAGAATCAGCCCCAGCATTTT. Amino acid sequence: CASSSGDRENQPQHF.

This clonotype was counted at least ten times. The CDR3 bases are TGCAGTGCTATCCGGTGGGGGACGTCGGATACGCAGTATTTT. It yields the protein CSAIRWGTSDTQYF. The chain is built from TRBV20-1 and TRBJ2-3; D possibly uses TRBD1 or TRBD2 (5 bases each). V was shortened by 4 bases and J by 6 bases, with 17 bases between the two germline ends. The CDR3 loop spans 14 amino acids. The V gene's germline CDR1 is DFQATT and CDR2 SNEGSKA (reference sequence).

In its sample, this clonotype was seen a few times. The V and J genes are TRBV5-1 and TRBJ2-1; 8 positions agree with TRBD2. CDR3 length equals 15 residues. The ends lost 2 bases at V and 7 bases at J; junction bases unmatched: 8. The V gene's germline CDR1 is SGHRS and CDR2 YFSETQ. CDR3 sequence: CASSLSGGPANEQFF. The DNA of the CDR3 is TGCGCCAGCAGCTTAAGCGGGGGACCGGCGAATGAGCAGTTCTTC.

In this sample, this clonotype turned up many times. The rearrangement uses TRBV6-1 and TRBJ2-7, with 8 bases aligning to TRBD1. This CDR3 spans 13 amino acids. The V gene end was trimmed by 6 bases and the J gene end by 5 bases; junction bases not matched to a gene: 6. CDR1 MNHNS and CDR2 SASEGT come from the germline V gene. The CDR3 bases are TGTGCCAGCAGAGGACAGGGTGGGGACGAGCAGTACTTC. Its translation: CASRGQGGDEQYF.